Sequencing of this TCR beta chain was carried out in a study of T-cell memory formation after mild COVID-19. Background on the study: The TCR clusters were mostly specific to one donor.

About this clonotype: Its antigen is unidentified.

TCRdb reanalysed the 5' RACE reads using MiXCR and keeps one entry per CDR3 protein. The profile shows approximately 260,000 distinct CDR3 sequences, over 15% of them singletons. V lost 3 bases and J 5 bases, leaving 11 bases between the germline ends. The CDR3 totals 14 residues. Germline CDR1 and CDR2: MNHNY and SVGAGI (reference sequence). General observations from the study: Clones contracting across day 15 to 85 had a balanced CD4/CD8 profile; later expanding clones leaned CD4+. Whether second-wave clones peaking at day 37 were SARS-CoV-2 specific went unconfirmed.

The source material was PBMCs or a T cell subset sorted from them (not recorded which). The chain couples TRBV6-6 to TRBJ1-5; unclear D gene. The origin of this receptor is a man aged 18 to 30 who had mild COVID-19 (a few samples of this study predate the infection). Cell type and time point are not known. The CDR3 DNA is TGTGCCAGCAGTTATTCGTCGGCAGATCAGCCCCAGCATTTT. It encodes CASSYSSADQPQHF.